This T cell receptor (beta chain) is from a study of blood T cell repertoires in COVID-19. On the study more broadly: PBMCs, B-cell-depleted T cells, or T cells were the source of the cDNA or gDNA that made up the material.

This CDR3 has 14 residues. Germline V lookup: CDR1 LNHDA, CDR2 SQIVND (reference sequence). J lost 1 base, V lost 5 bases, and 3 bases had no gene match. Participants came from some 23 US areas, aged about 18 to 100 years. Original data processing: Estimated nucleated cell counts came from reference gene primer amplification. The repertoire was sequenced with immunoSEQ multiplex PCR; TCRdb's copy has only in-frame clones and lacks some. The D gene and trimming were derived from the DNA, and the V and J assignments and clone size from that table. The sample lists about 300,000 clones; about 90% were seen once.

The sample taken for sequencing was PBMCs or T cells enriched from blood (not recorded which). The chain links TRBV19 to TRBJ2-3; TRBD1 aligns across 7 bases. This receptor was obtained from a woman under 40 who had recovered from COVID-19. The CDR3: CASSAGTGTDTQYF. The CDR3 DNA follows: TGTGCCAGTAGTGCCGGGACAGGCACAGATACGCAGTATTTT.